Listed below are T cell receptor beta chains from one sample, sequenced in a study of cytomegalovirus exposure and HLA in healthy donors. Profiled with immunoSEQ multiplex PCR; TCRdb holds only in-frame clones, not every one. This listing includes some 50,000 clones. Specimen: PBMCs. Source of these receptors: a woman between 40 and 55 years old in good health and CMV-seronegative. Each CDR3 is given with its conserved first and last residue. Fields, in order: V gene, J gene, D gene, CDR3 DNA, CDR3 protein. A D gene is named only where the DNA matches it firmly.

v_call: TRBV7-2; j_call: TRBJ2-5; d_call: NA; cdr3_nt: TGTGCCAGCAGCTTTTCCAGGCAAGAGACCCAGTACTTC; cdr3_aa: CASSFSRQETQYF
v_call: TRBV2; j_call: TRBJ1-5; d_call: NA; cdr3_nt: TGTGCCAGCAGTGAAGCAGTCGGTCAGCCCCAGCATTTT; cdr3_aa: CASSEAVGQPQHF
v_call: TRBV7-9; j_call: TRBJ2-7; d_call: NA; cdr3_nt: TGTGCCAGCAGCTCCCCGGGGCGGGAATACGAGCAGTACTTC; cdr3_aa: CASSSPGREYEQYF
v_call: TRBV6-4; j_call: TRBJ2-3; d_call: NA; cdr3_nt: TGTGCCAGCAGTGACTTCTGGGGCGGCACAGATACGCAGTATTTT; cdr3_aa: CASSDFWGGTDTQYF
v_call: TRBV29-1; j_call: TRBJ2-3; d_call: NA; cdr3_nt: TGCAGCGTACTTGCCGGGACACCCAGGGGCACAGATACGCAGTATTTT; cdr3_aa: CSVLAGTPRGTDTQYF
v_call: TRBV6-5; j_call: TRBJ2-1; d_call: NA; cdr3_nt: TGTGCCAGCAGCTACCGTGGCGGGATCTATGCTGATGAGCAGTTCTTC; cdr3_aa: CASSYRGGIYADEQFF
v_call: TRBV5-6; j_call: TRBJ2-5; d_call: TRBD1; cdr3_nt: TGTGCCAGCAGCTTGGTTGGGACAGGAAACCAAGAGACCCAGTACTTC; cdr3_aa: CASSLVGTGNQETQYF
v_call: TRBV19; j_call: TRBJ1-6; d_call: NA; cdr3_nt: TGTGCCAGTAGTTTCCGGACAGCCTACAATAATTCACCCCTCCACTTT; cdr3_aa: CASSFRTAYNNSPLHF
v_call: TRBV10-3; j_call: TRBJ1-1; d_call: TRBD1; cdr3_nt: TGTGCCATCAACCAACAGGGGGGCACTGAAGCTTTCTTT; cdr3_aa: CAINQQGGTEAFF
v_call: TRBV5-1; j_call: TRBJ2-7; d_call: NA; cdr3_nt: TGCGCCAGCAGCCAACAGGGTTTAGGTTACGAGCAGTACTTC; cdr3_aa: CASSQQGLGYEQYF
v_call: TRBV4-3; j_call: TRBJ2-7; d_call: TRBD2; cdr3_nt: TGCGCCAGCAGCCCTATAGGAGTAGCGGGAGAGTCCGAGCAGTACTTC; cdr3_aa: CASSPIGVAGESEQYF
v_call: TRBV6-4; j_call: TRBJ2-3; d_call: NA; cdr3_nt: TGTGCCAGCAGTGACCGCCCCGGTAGAAGCACAGATACGCAGTATTTT; cdr3_aa: CASSDRPGRSTDTQYF
v_call: TRBV7-3; j_call: TRBJ2-3; d_call: TRBD2; cdr3_nt: TGTGCCAGCAGCCGTAGCGGGACGACAGATACGCAGTATTTT; cdr3_aa: CASSRSGTTDTQYF
v_call: TRBV18; j_call: TRBJ1-1; d_call: TRBD1; cdr3_nt: TGTGCCAGCTCACCCAGGACAGGGGGCGAAGCTTTCTTT; cdr3_aa: CASSPRTGGEAFF
v_call: TRBV6-1; j_call: TRBJ2-7; d_call: NA; cdr3_nt: TGTGCCAGCAGTGAAGACCGGAGTCTGCCCGCCTACGAGCAGTACTTC; cdr3_aa: CASSEDRSLPAYEQYF
v_call: TRBV7-2; j_call: TRBJ1-3; d_call: NA; cdr3_nt: TGTGCCAGCAGCTTAAGGCAGGGCGGAAACACCATATATTTT; cdr3_aa: CASSLRQGGNTIYF
v_call: TRBV18; j_call: TRBJ1-2; d_call: NA; cdr3_nt: TGTGCCAGCTCACCACCACACGGGCAGGGCCATGGCTACACCTTC; cdr3_aa: CASSPPHGQGHGYTF
v_call: TRBV4-1; j_call: TRBJ1-4; d_call: NA; cdr3_nt: TGCGCCAGCAGCCACCAAGACAGCGACAGAAAACTGTTTTTT; cdr3_aa: CASSHQDSDRKLFF
v_call: TRBV7-9; j_call: TRBJ1-1; d_call: NA; cdr3_nt: TGTGCCAGCAGCTTATTAGATGAAGCTTTCTTT; cdr3_aa: CASSLLDEAFF
v_call: TRBV7-7; j_call: TRBJ1-1; d_call: NA; cdr3_nt: TGTGCTAGCAGCCCTACTCTTAAGGACACTAAAGCTTTCTTT; cdr3_aa: CASSPTLKDTKAFF
v_call: TRBV30; j_call: TRBJ1-2; d_call: NA; cdr3_nt: TGTGCCTGGAGTGTACCCAGGGCCTATGGCTACACCTTC; cdr3_aa: CAWSVPRAYGYTF
v_call: TRBV7-2; j_call: TRBJ2-1; d_call: NA; cdr3_nt: TGTGCCAGCAGCTTAGCGCGGGGCAATGAGCAGTTCTTC; cdr3_aa: CASSLARGNEQFF
v_call: TRBV5-1; j_call: TRBJ2-3; d_call: TRBD2; cdr3_nt: TGCGCCAGCAGCATCCCTACAGGACTAGCGGGGGGGGCAGATACGCAGTATTTT; cdr3_aa: CASSIPTGLAGGADTQYF
v_call: TRBV4-2; j_call: TRBJ2-1; d_call: TRBD1; cdr3_nt: TGTGCCAGCAGCAAAGAAGGGACAGGGTGGTTCTTC; cdr3_aa: CASSKEGTGWFF
v_call: TRBV5-1; j_call: TRBJ2-5; d_call: NA; cdr3_nt: TGCGCCAGCAGCACCGGGAGCCAAGAGACCCAGTACTTC; cdr3_aa: CASSTGSQETQYF
v_call: TRBV4-2; j_call: TRBJ2-1; d_call: TRBD2; cdr3_nt: TGTGCCAGCAGCCAAGAAGTGGGCGGGAGGCAGTTCTTC; cdr3_aa: CASSQEVGGRQFF
v_call: TRBV7-2; j_call: TRBJ2-3; d_call: NA; cdr3_nt: TGTGCCAGCAGCTTCACCGACTTCGCCCTTAGCACAGATACGCAGTATTTT; cdr3_aa: CASSFTDFALSTDTQYF
v_call: TRBV5-4; j_call: TRBJ2-7; d_call: TRBD1; cdr3_nt: TGTGCCAGCAGCTCACAGGGGGACGCCTACGAGCAGTACTTC; cdr3_aa: CASSSQGDAYEQYF
v_call: TRBV30; j_call: TRBJ1-2; d_call: TRBD1; cdr3_nt: TGTGCCTGGAGTACGCCGGGACCGGGACAGGGGCCGTTCTATGGCTACACCTTC; cdr3_aa: CAWSTPGPGQGPFYGYTF
v_call: TRBV18; j_call: TRBJ2-3; d_call: TRBD2; cdr3_nt: TGTGCCAGCTCAAAGACTAGCGATCGAGGAGATACGCAGTATTTT; cdr3_aa: CASSKTSDRGDTQYF
v_call: TRBV6-5; j_call: TRBJ1-3; d_call: TRBD1; cdr3_nt: TGTGCCAGCAGTTACAGCGGACAGGGTGGAAACACCATATATTTT; cdr3_aa: CASSYSGQGGNTIYF
v_call: TRBV29-1; j_call: TRBJ2-1; d_call: TRBD1; cdr3_nt: TGCAGCGTTGTCCCGCTGGGGACAGCATCCTCCTACAATGAGCAGTTCTTC; cdr3_aa: CSVVPLGTASSYNEQFF
v_call: TRBV14; j_call: TRBJ2-2; d_call: TRBD2; cdr3_nt: TGTGCCAGCAGCCCCCTTTCTAGCGGGATTAACACCGGGGAGCTGTTTTTT; cdr3_aa: CASSPLSSGINTGELFF
v_call: TRBV28; j_call: TRBJ1-5; d_call: NA; cdr3_nt: TGTGCCAGCAGCCCGACGGGGGTTAATAGCAATCAGCCCCAGCATTTT; cdr3_aa: CASSPTGVNSNQPQHF
v_call: TRBV29-1; j_call: TRBJ2-1; d_call: TRBD1; cdr3_nt: TGCAGTGTTTCGGACAGGGAGGACAATGAGCAGTTCTTC; cdr3_aa: CSVSDREDNEQFF
v_call: TRBV4-2; j_call: TRBJ2-7; d_call: NA; cdr3_nt: TGTGCCAGCAGCCAACACCTCTCTAACGAGCAGTACTTC; cdr3_aa: CASSQHLSNEQYF
v_call: TRBV4-1; j_call: TRBJ2-3; d_call: NA; cdr3_nt: TGCGCCAGCAGCCAAGAAGGGGCAGATACGCAGTATTTT; cdr3_aa: CASSQEGADTQYF
v_call: TRBV5-4; j_call: TRBJ1-1; d_call: TRBD1; cdr3_nt: TGTGCCAGCAGGGGGACAGTGAACACTGAAGCTTTCTTT; cdr3_aa: CASRGTVNTEAFF
v_call: TRBV5-8; j_call: TRBJ1-1; d_call: NA; cdr3_nt: TGTGCCAGCAGCTTGCAGTCACGCACGAACACTGAAGCTTTCTTT; cdr3_aa: CASSLQSRTNTEAFF
v_call: TRBV5-1; j_call: TRBJ2-5; d_call: TRBD1; cdr3_nt: TGCGCCAGCAGCTTAGGCCCTTCAGGGGGCCGCGAGGAGACCCAGTACTTC; cdr3_aa: CASSLGPSGGREETQYF
v_call: TRBV4-1; j_call: TRBJ2-3; d_call: TRBD2; cdr3_nt: TGCGCCAGCAGCCCAGGGACTAGCGGGAGGCCCGATACGCAGTATTTT; cdr3_aa: CASSPGTSGRPDTQYF